This T cell receptor (beta chain) derives from a study of T-cell reconstitution after alpha-beta-depleted transplantation in children. General observations from the study: At one year after transplant, newly produced T cells mostly accounted for T-cell counts and diversity. Reportedly, alpha-beta T cells present about two months post-transplant originated from several hundred expanded clones of graft origin. Some patients' high day-60 TCRbeta diversity was attributed to recipient cells surviving conditioning.

A TCRbeta library incorporating unique molecular identifiers was prepared. From the PCR reads, TCRdb called clonotypes with MiXCR, one entry per CDR3 protein. The table has about 250,000 distinct CDR3 sequences, roughly a quarter seen once. This clonotype has just a few counts. Antigen: not known. This CDR3 has 15 amino acids. Germline assignment: CDR1 LGHNA and CDR2 YNFKEQ. Trimming took off 4 bases at V and 5 bases at J, with 17 bases between the two ends. The clonotype was recovered from a female patient aged 2-10 years who had a stem cell transplant for congenital amegakaryocytic thrombocytopenia, so the T cells may come from the graft donor. The sample here was PBMCs, mostly from graft donor cells, taken 360 days after TCRalphabeta/CD19-depleted stem cell transplant. The V gene is TRBV4-2, the J gene TRBJ2-5; D may be TRBD2 (6 bases). The CDR3 nucleotides read TGTGCCAGCAGCCGTGTGAGGGGAGGTGAGGAGACCCAGTACTTC. It codes for CASSRVRGGEETQYF.